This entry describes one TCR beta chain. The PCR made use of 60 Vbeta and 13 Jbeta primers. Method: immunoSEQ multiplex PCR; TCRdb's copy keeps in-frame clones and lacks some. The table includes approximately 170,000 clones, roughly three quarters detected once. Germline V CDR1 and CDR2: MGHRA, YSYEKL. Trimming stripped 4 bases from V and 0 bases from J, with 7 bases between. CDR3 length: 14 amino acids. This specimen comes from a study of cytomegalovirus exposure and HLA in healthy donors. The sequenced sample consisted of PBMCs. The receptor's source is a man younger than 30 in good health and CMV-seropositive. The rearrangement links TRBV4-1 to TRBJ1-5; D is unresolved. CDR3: CASSLGSSNQPQHF. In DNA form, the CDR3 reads TGCGCCAGCAGCCTCGGTTCTAGCAATCAGCCCCAGCATTTT.